The 15 T cell receptor beta chains in this list originate from one sample, sequenced in a study of T cell responses to AZD1222 COVID-19 vaccine. Libraries were prepared by immunoSEQ multiplex PCR; TCRdb keeps only in-frame clonotypes and omits some of them. The sample yields fewer than 90,000 clones, 88% seen once. The input for sequencing was peripheral blood, taken 28 days after the second AZD1222 dose. The origin of the receptors is an adult who received the AZD1222 COVID-19 vaccine.

The chain has TRBV6-1 and TRBJ1-2, with a tentative D call TRBD1 (5 bases). Germline V gene sequence: CDR1 MNHNS, CDR2 SASEGT. Trimming shortened V by 3 bases and J by 4 bases, and 6 bases separated the two germline ends. This CDR3 is built from 12 residues. CDR3 nucleotide sequence: TGTGCCAGCAGTGATGACAGCTATGGCTACACCTTC. This encodes CASSDDSYGYTF.

The V and J genes are TRBV7-9 and TRBJ2-1, with no clear D. The CDR3 consists of 18 residues. Germline CDR1 and CDR2: SEHNR and FQNEAQ (reference sequence). V was cut by 1 base and J by 0 bases, with 16 bases left in between. The CDR3 spells CASSLGSYRRSSYNEQFF. The CDR3 DNA follows: TGTGCCAGCAGCTTAGGGTCATATAGGCGGAGCTCCTACAATGAGCAGTTCTTC.

The chain uses TRBV4-1 and TRBJ2-3; TRBD2 aligns across 7 bases. V dropped 1 base and J dropped 5; count of bases not matched to a gene: 6. The CDR3 spans 15 residues. Germline V lookup: CDR1 MGHRA, CDR2 YSYEKL. The CDR3 sequence is CASSQVAGPGDTQYF. As DNA, the CDR3 is TGCGCCAGCAGCCAAGTAGCGGGCCCCGGAGATACGCAGTATTTT.

This clone occurred once. The chain links TRBV9 to TRBJ1-3; 7 bases agree with TRBD1. CDR1 and CDR2 (germline): SGDLS, YYNGEE. The V and J ends lost 1 base and 2 bases, in that order; junction bases with no gene match: 3. The CDR3 is made up of 15 amino acids. CDR3 DNA: TGTGCCAGCAGCGTACAGGGGGTTCCTGGAAACACCATATATTTT. Translating it yields CASSVQGVPGNTIYF.

This rearrangement joins TRBV5-1 to TRBJ2-1, with a possible D match to TRBD2 (5 bases). CDR1 is SGHRS, CDR2 YFSETQ, per germline. The CDR3 is 16 residues long. Trimming cost V 0 bases and J 5 bases, with 15 bases left between them. The CDR3 loop reads CASSLAGPPGNNEQFF. CDR3 coding DNA: TGCGCCAGCAGCTTGGCCGGACCCCCGGGGAACAATGAGCAGTTCTTC. Full variable domain (rest looked up from reference TRBV5-1 and TRBJ2-1): KAGVTQTPRYLIKTRGQQVTLSCSPISGHRSVSWYQQTPGQGLQFLFEYFSETQRNKGNFPGRFSGRQFSNSRSEMNVSTLELGDSALYLCASSLAGPPGNNEQFFGPGTRLTVL.

V is TRBV19 and J is TRBJ2-6, with D possibly matching TRBD2 (5 bases). This CDR3 is 16 amino acids long. CDR1 LNHDA and CDR2 SQIVND come from the germline V gene (reference sequence). V was shortened by 1 base and J by 4 bases, with 11 bases between the two germline ends. The CDR3 sequence is CASSIGAVSGANVLTF. CDR3 in DNA: TGTGCCAGTAGTATAGGAGCGGTCTCCGGGGCCAACGTCCTGACTTTC.

The V call is TRBV6-5, the J call TRBJ1-3; D is possibly TRBD1 (5 bases). V lost 6 bases to trimming and J lost 0 bases, with 12 bases between them. Germline values: CDR1 MNHEY, CDR2 SVGAGI. The CDR3 is 15 residues long. Written as DNA, the CDR3 is TGTGCCAGCAGCTCCCGGGGCAACTCTGGAAACACCATATATTTT. Encoded protein: CASSSRGNSGNTIYF.

The V call is TRBV6-1, the J call TRBJ1-4; a possible D gene is TRBD1 (5 bases). Trimming stripped 4 bases from V and 2 bases from J, with 14 bases between. This CDR3 is built from 16 residues. Germline lookup yields CDR1 MNHNS and CDR2 SASEGT. The DNA of the CDR3 is TGTGCCAGCAGTGGAGTAAAGGGGATCACTAATGAAAAACTGTTTTTT. It translates to CASSGVKGITNEKLFF.

The chain recombines TRBV7-6 with TRBJ2-7, with D possibly TRBD2 on 5 matching bases. CDR3 length equals 14 residues. Germline V gives CDR1 SGHVS, CDR2 FNYEAQ. Trimming took off 5 bases at V and 6 bases at J, with 17 bases between the two ends. As DNA, the CDR3 is TGTGCCAGCAGCAAGATGGTAGCGAATGGCGAGCAGTACTTC. Translating gives CASSKMVANGEQYF.

The genes are TRBV19 and TRBJ2-7; 14 bases match TRBD2. The V and J ends lost 6 bases and 0 bases, in that order; junction bases with no gene match: 10. CDR1 LNHDA and CDR2 SQIVND come from the germline V gene (reference sequence). This CDR3 is 18 amino acids long. CDR3 nucleotide sequence: TGTGCCAGTAGCCCGGGACTAGCGGGAGTTCCCCCCTCCTACGAGCAGTACTTC. Its protein product is CASSPGLAGVPPSYEQYF.

This rearrangement joins TRBV18 to TRBJ2-7, with D possibly matching TRBD1 (6 bases). Germline CDR1 KGHSH, CDR2 LQKENI. This CDR3 has 14 amino acids. The V and J ends lost 1 base and 6 bases respectively, with 13 bases between them. The CDR3, as DNA: TGTGCCAGCTCACCACAGGGGGAACGTACCGAGCAGTACTTC. Residues: CASSPQGERTEQYF.

The V gene is TRBV29-1, the J gene TRBJ1-1; D unresolved. The CDR3 is 12 amino acids. Trimming shortened V by 3 bases and J by 3 bases, and 8 bases separated the two germline ends. CDR1 and CDR2 (germline): SQVTM, ANQGSEA. This CDR3 reads CSVENTYTEAFF. DNA for the CDR3: TGCAGCGTTGAGAACACCTACACTGAAGCTTTCTTT.

This chain uses TRBV4-1 with TRBJ2-5; D gene ambiguous. Deletions cut 3 bases from V and 0 bases from J, with 14 bases between. Germline values: CDR1 MGHRA, CDR2 YSYEKL. CDR3 length equals 16 residues. This CDR3 is CASSQPQTGDQETQYF. CDR3 DNA: TGCGCCAGCAGCCAGCCCCAGACGGGCGACCAAGAGACCCAGTACTTC.

The V gene is TRBV6-4, the J gene TRBJ2-1, with a tentative D call TRBD2 (6 bases). V was cut by 0 bases and J by 7 bases, with 16 bases left in between. CDR1 and CDR2 (germline): MRHNA, SNTAGT. The CDR3 is made up of 16 amino acids. The CDR3 sequence is CASSDSGVADWNEQFF. The CDR3 DNA sequence: TGTGCCAGCAGTGACTCGGGGGTAGCGGATTGGAATGAGCAGTTCTTC.

CDR3 sequence: CASSYRQAVTYEQYF. Here the CDR3 DNA reads TGTGCCAGCAGTTACCGACAGGCCGTGACCTACGAGCAGTACTTC. The chain employs TRBV27 and TRBJ2-7; possible D gene TRBD1, 6 bases. V gave up 4 bases and J gave up 2 bases, with 15 bases separating them. The CDR3 totals 15 residues. Germline V gene data show CDR1 as MNHEY and CDR2 as SMNVEV (reference sequence).